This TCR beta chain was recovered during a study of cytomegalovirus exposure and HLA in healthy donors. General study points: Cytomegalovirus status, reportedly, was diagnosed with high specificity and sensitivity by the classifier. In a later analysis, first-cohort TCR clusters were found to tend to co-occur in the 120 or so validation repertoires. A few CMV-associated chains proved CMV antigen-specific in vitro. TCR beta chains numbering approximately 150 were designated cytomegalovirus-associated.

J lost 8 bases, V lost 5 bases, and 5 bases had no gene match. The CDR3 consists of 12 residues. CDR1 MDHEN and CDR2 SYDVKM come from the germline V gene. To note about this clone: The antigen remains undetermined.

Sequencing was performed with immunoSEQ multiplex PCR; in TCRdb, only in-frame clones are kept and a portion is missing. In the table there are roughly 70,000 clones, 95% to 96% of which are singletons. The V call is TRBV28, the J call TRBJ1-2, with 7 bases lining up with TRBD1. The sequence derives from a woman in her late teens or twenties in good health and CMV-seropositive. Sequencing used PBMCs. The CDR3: CASSIGTEGYTF. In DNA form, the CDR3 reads TGTGCCAGCAGTATAGGGACAGAGGGCTACACCTTC.